A single sample gave rise to the 26 T cell receptor beta chains below, sequenced in a study of T cell responses to AZD1222 COVID-19 vaccine. Data came from immunoSEQ multiplex PCR; TCRdb stores just in-frame clones and leaves some out. The sample lists fewer than 200,000 clones; 88% were seen once. The sequences come from peripheral blood, collected 28 days after the second AZD1222 dose. These receptors were obtained from an adult who received the AZD1222 COVID-19 vaccine.

The chain carries TRBV27 and TRBJ2-2, with TRBD2 matching over 7 bases. The trim removed 8 bases at V and 2 bases at J, leaving 5 bases unmatched. The CDR3 totals 14 residues. Per the germline V gene, CDR1 is MNHEY and CDR2 is SMNVEV (reference sequence). The CDR3 region is CASRGTINTGELFF. The CDR3 DNA follows: TGTGCCAGCCGAGGGACTATCAACACCGGGGAGCTGTTTTTT.

This clone occurred once. The chain combines TRBV6-5 with TRBJ2-7; D is possibly TRBD1 or TRBD2 (5 bases each). This CDR3 spans 15 amino acids. V gave up 8 bases and J gave up 5 bases, with 22 bases separating them. Germline CDR1 and CDR2: MNHEY and SVGAGI. The CDR3 here is CASLMWGSRDHEQYF. CDR3 DNA: TGTGCCAGCTTAATGTGGGGTAGCAGGGACCACGAGCAGTACTTC.

The chain carries TRBV21-1 and TRBJ2-5; whether TRBD1, the table's D call, matches the DNA was not checked. TRBV21-1 is tagged as a pseudogene. The CDR3 runs 14 residues. The DNA for the CDR3 is TGTGCCAGCAGCAGCGGACAGGGGAAAGAGACCCAGTACTTC. This sequence encodes CASSSGQGKETQYF.

This chain connects TRBV6-6 to TRBJ1-1; D ambiguous. The CDR3 runs to 15 residues. Germline CDR1 is MNHNY and CDR2 is SVGAGI (reference sequence). The ends were cut back, 6 bases at V and 4 bases at J, with 18 bases in the middle. The CDR3 DNA reads TGTGCCAGCAGCCCCGGACCCGAAAGGGCCACTGAAGCTTTCTTT. Translation: CASSPGPERATEAFF.

CDR3 sequence (DNA): TGTGCCAGCAGAGGAACAGGGTCCTACAATGAGCAGTTCTTC. Residues: CASRGTGSYNEQFF. The chain combines TRBV9 with TRBJ2-1, with D possibly matching TRBD1 (6 bases). The CDR3 runs to 14 residues. Germline assignment: CDR1 SGDLS and CDR2 YYNGEE. V was cut by 5 bases and J by 1 base, with 10 bases left in between.

V is TRBV4-2 and J is TRBJ1-2; D gene unclear. This CDR3 has 15 amino acids. Germline loops: CDR1 LGHNA, CDR2 YNFKEQ. Trimming removed 7 bases at V and 2 bases at J, with 17 bases between. In nucleotides, the CDR3 is TGTGCCAGCATCCACTTCTTGGGTTTGAACTATGGCTACACCTTC. This encodes CASIHFLGLNYGYTF.

This clone has just one count. This chain joins TRBV15 and TRBJ2-1, with 13 positions matching TRBD2. The length of the CDR3 is 18 residues. The V gene's germline CDR1 is LNHNV and CDR2 YYDKDF (reference sequence). V lost 1 base, J lost 7 bases, and 10 bases stayed unmatched. In nucleotides, the CDR3 is TGTGCCACCAGCAGAGCCCTATCGGGGACTAGCGGGAAAAATGAGCAGTTCTTC. Its protein product is CATSRALSGTSGKNEQFF.

Comments on this clone: A read error may produce the germline difference seen at one junction end. V and J are TRBV28 and TRBJ1-4; the match to TRBD1 covers 7 bases. From germline, CDR1 is MDHEN and CDR2 SYDVKM. The CDR3 has 16 amino acids. CDR3 sequence (DNA): TGTGCCAGCAGAACCGCTCGCAGGGGGACTAGTGAAAAACTGTTTTTT. Its protein is CASRTARRGTSEKLFF.

CDR3 in amino acids: CASSGTIYNSPLHF. CDR3 sequence (DNA): TGTGCCAGCAGTGGAACAATCTATAATTCACCCCTCCACTTT. The V call is TRBV28, the J call TRBJ1-6; D not resolved. The length of the CDR3 is 14 residues. V dropped 5 bases and J dropped 3 bases, with 8 bases sitting between them. CDR1 and CDR2 (germline): MDHEN, SYDVKM.

This chain links TRBV18 with TRBJ2-5; D not certain. CDR3 length: 15 amino acids. Trimming pared 0 bases from V and 4 bases from J, leaving 12 bases between. CDR1 is KGHSH and CDR2 is LQKENI in the germline V gene. In DNA, the CDR3 is TGTGCCAGCTCACCACCCGGTATGGCTGGAGAGACCCAGTACTTC. Translated: CASSPPGMAGETQYF.

Points on this clone: The identical CDR3 is also encoded by other nucleotide sequences in the sample. The chain carries TRBV18 and TRBJ2-5; D unresolved. V was pared by 3 bases and J by 2 bases, with 1 base between. CDR3 length: 11 residues. Germline-derived CDR1 and CDR2 are KGHSH and LQKENI. The CDR3 reads CASSPQETQYF. The CDR3 DNA reads TGTGCCAGCTCACCTCAAGAGACCCAGTACTTC.

This rearrangement joins TRBV9 to TRBJ1-4; tentatively, D is TRBD1 (5 bases). The germline V gene has CDR1 SGDLS and CDR2 YYNGEE. This CDR3 has 13 residues. V shed 3 bases and J shed 8 bases, with 11 bases lying between them. The CDR3, as DNA: TGTGCCAGCAGCGCAGGGCTTGGCGAAAAACTGTTTTTT. Protein: CASSAGLGEKLFF.

This rearrangement joins TRBV3-1 (or the pseudogene TRBV3-2) to TRBJ2-3; D unresolved. This CDR3 is built from 12 residues. The V gene lost 2 bases and the J gene lost 4 bases, with 4 bases spanning the gap. Germline V gene lookup returns CDR1 LGHDT and CDR2 YNNKEL (reference sequence). The CDR3 sequence: CASSQSADTQYF. CDR3 DNA: TGTGCCAGCAGCCAAAGCGCAGATACGCAGTATTTT.

The chain combines TRBV6-2 or TRBV6-3 with TRBJ2-7; either TRBD1 or TRBD2 may fit D (6 bases each). The germline V gene has CDR1 MNHEY and CDR2 SVGEGT. The CDR3 length is 16 residues. Deletions cut 2 bases from V and 3 bases from J, with 17 bases between. The CDR3 DNA reads as TGTGCCAGCAGTTACGGGGGGCCATCAGGAGGCTACGAGCAGTACTTC. This codes for CASSYGGPSGGYEQYF.

The gene calls are TRBV19 and TRBJ2-2; D is ambiguous. This CDR3 region has 13 residues. Germline lookup yields CDR1 LNHDA and CDR2 SQIVND (reference sequence). V gave up 2 bases and J gave up 4 bases, with 5 bases separating them. The CDR3 nucleotides are TGTGCCAGTAGTATAAACCCCACCGGGGAGCTGTTTTTT. Its protein is CASSINPTGELFF.

V and J are TRBV28 and TRBJ1-5, with D maybe TRBD1 (6 bases). The germline CDR1 and CDR2 sequences are MDHEN and SYDVKM. The CDR3 contains 14 residues. V lost 7 bases to trimming and J lost 5 bases, with 15 bases between them. The CDR3 DNA reads TGTGCCAGCACGCCAAGGGGGAGCTATCAGCCCCAGCATTTT. This gives the protein CASTPRGSYQPQHF.

The chain employs TRBV4-2 and TRBJ2-1; 13 nucleotides agree with TRBD2. V lost 3 bases, J lost 5 bases, and 10 bases stayed unmatched. This CDR3 is 18 amino acids long. CDR1 LGHNA and CDR2 YNFKEQ come from the germline V gene. CDR3 region: CASSQASTSGRANNEQFF. Here the CDR3 DNA reads TGTGCCAGCAGCCAGGCGTCAACTAGCGGGAGGGCCAACAATGAGCAGTTCTTC.

Only one count was recorded for this clone. The chain combines TRBV6-4 with TRBJ2-1, with 12 nucleotides matching TRBD2. From germline, CDR1 is MRHNA and CDR2 SNTAGT. The CDR3 length is 16 residues. V lost 0 bases to trimming and J lost 9 bases; unmatched junction nucleotides: 6. This CDR3 reads CASSDSSGTSGLEQFF. The DNA for the CDR3 is TGTGCCAGCAGTGACTCGAGTGGGACTAGCGGGCTTGAGCAGTTCTTC.

The V and J genes are TRBV4-1 and TRBJ2-7; D possibly corresponds to TRBD2 (6 bases). This CDR3 has 17 residues. Germline V CDR1 and CDR2: MGHRA, YSYEKL. The V and J ends lost 0 bases and 2 bases respectively, with 17 bases between them. This CDR3 is CASSQDLDTSGPYEQYF. The CDR3 DNA reads as TGCGCCAGCAGCCAAGATCTCGACACCAGCGGGCCCTACGAGCAGTACTTC.

Of note for this clone: Additional DNA sequences in this sample encode the identical CDR3. The chain joins TRBV9 to TRBJ2-7; D is undetermined. This CDR3 is built from 14 residues. CDR1 is SGDLS, CDR2 YYNGEE, per germline. Deletions cut 0 bases from V and 0 bases from J, with 7 bases between. Here the CDR3 reads CASSVGPSSYEQYF. The DNA for the CDR3 is TGTGCCAGCAGCGTAGGCCCAAGCTCCTACGAGCAGTACTTC.

This sequence joins TRBV24-1 and TRBJ2-3, with 11 bases fitting TRBD1. Trimming removed 3 bases from V and 2 bases from J; junction bases left unmatched: 6. The CDR3 is 17 residues long. CDR1 and CDR2 from the germline V gene are KGHDR and SFDVKD. The CDR3 spells CATSDSGTGGSTDTQYF. CDR3 in DNA: TGTGCCACCAGTGATAGTGGGACAGGGGGTTCCACAGATACGCAGTATTTT.

The chain couples TRBV20-1 to TRBJ2-5; perhaps D is TRBD1 or TRBD2 (5 bases each). V dropped 5 bases and J dropped 4 bases, with 8 bases sitting between them. This CDR3 is 11 amino acids long. From germline, CDR1 is DFQATT and CDR2 SNEGSKA (reference sequence). The CDR3 bases are TGCAGTGCTGCAGGGAGAGAGACCCAGTACTTC. It yields the protein CSAAGRETQYF.

This clone appeared a single time. J is TRBJ2-7 and V is TRBV5-4; 9 nucleotides line up with TRBD1. This CDR3 contains 15 residues. V shed 2 bases, J shed 4 bases, and the junction held 7 bases outside the gene matches. Germline V gene lookup returns CDR1 SGHNT and CDR2 YYREEE (reference sequence). CDR3 coding DNA: TGTGCCAGCAGCTTACGTTTGGGACAGGGTTACGAGCAGTACTTC. Amino acids: CASSLRLGQGYEQYF.

V and J are TRBV7-2 and TRBJ2-6; D gene unclear. V was pared by 3 bases and J by 3 bases, with 9 bases between. Looked up from germline, CDR1 is SGHTA and CDR2 is FQGNSA. The CDR3 extends over 15 amino acids. In DNA, the CDR3 is TGTGCCAGCAGCTTTCCTCCTGGTGGGGCCAACGTCCTGACTTTC. Its protein product is CASSFPPGGANVLTF. Variable domain in full (rest from reference TRBV7-2 and TRBJ2-6): GAGVSQSPSNKVTEKGKDVELRCDPISGHTALYWYRQSLGQGLEFLIYFQGNSAPDKSGLPSDRFSAERTGGSVSTLTIQRTQQEDSAVYLCASSFPPGGANVLTFGAGSRLTVL.

V gene TRBV6-2 or TRBV6-3 combines with J gene TRBJ2-1, with 9 bases that match TRBD1. This CDR3 has 16 amino acids. CDR1 and CDR2 from the germline V gene are MNHEY and SVGEGT. J lost 6 bases, V lost 0 bases, and 6 bases had no gene match. CDR3 DNA: TGTGCCAGCAGTTACTCGAAGGACAGGGGTTTCAATGAGCAGTTCTTC. Protein product: CASSYSKDRGFNEQFF.

The table lists this clone with a count of one. The chain has TRBV19 and TRBJ1-3, with D possibly being TRBD1 (5 bases). Trimming shortened V by 4 bases and J by 14 bases, and 18 bases separated the two germline ends. Germline V gene lookup returns CDR1 LNHDA and CDR2 SQIVND (reference sequence). The CDR3 totals 13 residues. Written as DNA, the CDR3 is TGTGCCAGTAGTACCTTCAGAGGGGCAGGCTTATATTTT. Translating it yields CASSTFRGAGLYF.